These 19 T cell receptor beta chains were all obtained from the same sample, sequenced in a study of blood T cell repertoires in COVID-19. The table came from immunoSEQ multiplex PCR; TCRdb's copy has only in-frame clones and leaves some out. Counted here are around 80,000 clones, roughly 80% occurring once; the ten biggest clones make up 15% to 18%. The sequencing input was peripheral blood. The receptors here all came from a woman of 80 years or more with acute or convalescent COVID-19.

This rearrangement joins TRBV28 to TRBJ1-5; D might be TRBD1 (5 bases). Between the trimmed V and J ends, which lost 2 bases and 1 base, there was a span of 12 bases. There are 16 residues in the CDR3. CDR1 and CDR2 from the germline V gene are MDHEN and SYDVKM. The CDR3, as DNA: TGTGCCAGCAGTTTAAGGCAGGGTTTAAGCAATCAGCCCCAGCATTTT. Amino acids: CASSLRQGLSNQPQHF.

V usage is TRBV19 and J usage is TRBJ1-5; 9 nucleotides line up with TRBD1. V was pared by 4 bases and J by 4 bases, with 8 bases of the junction left unmatched. The CDR3 is 16 amino acids. The germline V gene encodes CDR1 LNHDA and CDR2 SQIVND (reference sequence). Written as DNA, the CDR3 is TGTGCCAGTAGTAACCGGGACAGGGATTGGAATCAGCCCCAGCATTTT. It is translated as CASSNRDRDWNQPQHF.

This clone occurred once. This rearrangement joins TRBV6-5 to TRBJ2-3, with 8 bases fitting TRBD1. Germline assignment: CDR1 MNHEY and CDR2 SVGAGI. This CDR3 region has 14 residues. The trim removed 6 bases at V and 1 base at J, leaving 3 bases unmatched. This chain's CDR3 is CASSSGQGTDTQYF. DNA of the CDR3: TGTGCCAGCAGCTCGGGACAGGGCACAGATACGCAGTATTTT.

This clone was found once. Mismatch with germline at one junction end may stem from a read error. The gene calls are TRBV7-7 and TRBJ2-2, with 12 bases fitting TRBD2. Germline assignment: CDR1 SSHAT and CDR2 FNYEAQ (reference sequence). There are 15 residues in the CDR3. The CDR3 region is CASSSLAGGTGELFF. The CDR3 coding sequence is TGTGCTAGCAGCTCACTAGCGGGGGGCACCGGGGAGCTGTTTTTT.

This chain links TRBV7-9 with TRBJ1-1; D gene unclear. Germline V gene sequence: CDR1 SEHNR, CDR2 FQNEAQ (reference sequence). This CDR3 region has 14 residues. The ends were cut back, 5 bases at V and 1 base at J, with 11 bases in the middle. The CDR3 sequence is CASSLRTGNTEAFF. CDR3 bases: TGTGCCAGCAGCCTAAGGACTGGGAACACTGAAGCTTTCTTT.

The chain uses TRBV10-3 and TRBJ1-6; maybe TRBD1 (5 bases). V was trimmed by 3 bases and J by 9 bases, leaving 15 bases between them. The CDR3 extends over 15 amino acids. Germline CDR1 reads ENHRY; CDR2 reads SYGVKD. In DNA, the CDR3 is TGTGCCATCAGTGACTTGGGACTCTCCGCTTCACCCCTCCACTTT. It codes for CAISDLGLSASPLHF.

The chain recombines TRBV14 with TRBJ1-2, with 8 bases fitting TRBD1. The CDR3 consists of 13 residues. Germline V CDR1 and CDR2: SGHDN, FVKESK. Trimming cost V 5 bases and J 6 bases; bases outside gene matches: 5. The CDR3 nucleotides read TGTGCCAGCAGCGCCCGGGACAGGCATGGCTACACCTTC. Its translation is CASSARDRHGYTF. The full variable domain, rest sourced from reference TRBV14 and TRBJ1-2, is EAGVTQFPSHSVIEKGQTVTLRCDPISGHDNLYWYRRVMGKEIKFLLHFVKESKQDESGMPNNRFLAERTGGTYSTLKVQPAELEDSGVYFCASSARDRHGYTFGSGTRLTVV.

V is TRBV13 and J is TRBJ2-7; 10 nucleotides agree with TRBD2. The germline gives CDR1 PRHDT, CDR2 FYEKMQ (reference sequence). V lost 5 bases to trimming and J lost 0 bases; unmatched junction nucleotides: 4. The CDR3 contains 15 residues. The CDR3 DNA follows: TGTGCCAGCAGCCAGGGACTAGCGTCCTCCTACGAGCAGTACTTC. This sequence encodes CASSQGLASSYEQYF.

The chain recombines TRBV29-1 with TRBJ1-2; 9 bases map to TRBD1. The CDR3 length is 13 residues. The V segment lost 5 bases and the J segment 2 bases; nucleotides outside the gene matches: 3. Germline values: CDR1 SQVTM, CDR2 ANQGSEA. Written as DNA, the CDR3 is TGCAGCGTTAAGGACAGGGGCAACTATGGCTACACCTTC. It is translated as CSVKDRGNYGYTF.

The chain has TRBV6-5 and TRBJ1-1; perhaps TRBD1 as D (5 bases). Germline values: CDR1 MNHEY, CDR2 SVGAGI. The V gene lost 8 bases and the J gene lost 11 bases, with 15 bases spanning the gap. The CDR3 length is 11 residues. The CDR3 sequence is CASLGRRGAFF. DNA of the CDR3: TGTGCCAGCTTGGGTCGACGGGGGGCTTTCTTT.

Notes on this clone: At one of its ends the junction is not consistent with the germline gene, which may arise from a read error. The V call is TRBV7-7, the J call TRBJ2-2; D gene ambiguous. Germline V gives CDR1 SSHAT, CDR2 FNYEAQ (reference sequence). This CDR3 region has 13 residues. The CDR3 region is CASSPRITGELFF. The CDR3 region has the DNA TGTGCTAGCAGCCCCCGTATTACCGGGGAGCTGTTTTTT.

The rearrangement joins TRBV28 to TRBJ2-1; 15 nucleotides align to TRBD2. V lost 2 bases to trimming and J lost 3 bases; unmatched junction nucleotides: 5. CDR3 length: 18 residues. Looked up from germline, CDR1 is MDHEN and CDR2 is SYDVKM. The CDR3 nucleotides are TGTGCCAGCAGTTTAGGGACTAGCGGGGGGCTTTTCTACAATGAGCAGTTCTTC. It specifies CASSLGTSGGLFYNEQFF.

This chain uses TRBV7-8 with TRBJ1-1; D is unclear. Trimming pared 4 bases from V and 1 base from J, leaving 7 bases between. The CDR3 is 13 residues long. Germline loops: CDR1 SGHVS, CDR2 FQNEAQ. CDR3 coding DNA: TGTGCCAGCAGCTCGGCGGGGAACACTGAAGCTTTCTTT. This gives the protein CASSSAGNTEAFF.

This clone appeared a single time. The chain combines TRBV7-9 with TRBJ1-5, with D possibly TRBD1 on 5 matching bases. V was pared by 5 bases and J by 4 bases, with 15 bases between. Per germline, CDR1 SEHNR and CDR2 FQNEAQ (reference sequence). The CDR3 consists of 15 residues. For the CDR3, the DNA is TGTGCCAGCAGCCAGGTGGGCAGGGTTAATCAGCCCCAGCATTTT. As protein: CASSQVGRVNQPQHF.

This chain joins TRBV4-1 and TRBJ2-7; 9 bases line up with TRBD1. This CDR3 region has 15 residues. Germline V CDR1 and CDR2: MGHRA, YSYEKL. Losses at the gene ends were 1 base for V and 4 bases for J; bases not matched to a gene: 5. The CDR3 DNA reads as TGCGCCAGCAGCCAAGCGGGGACAGGGCGGTACGAGCAGTACTTC. As protein: CASSQAGTGRYEQYF.

The chain is built from TRBV27 and TRBJ1-5; D call uncertain. The CDR3 totals 13 residues. Trimming took off 4 bases at V and 0 bases at J, with 4 bases between the two ends. The germline V gene encodes CDR1 MNHEY and CDR2 SMNVEV (reference sequence). Written as DNA, the CDR3 is TGTGCCAGCAGTTACAATAGCAATCAGCCCCAGCATTTT. Its translation is CASSYNSNQPQHF.

V usage is TRBV10-3 and J usage is TRBJ2-7; a possible D gene is TRBD1 (6 bases). Germline V lookup: CDR1 ENHRY, CDR2 SYGVKD. V was shortened by 5 bases and J by 2 bases, with 10 bases between the two germline ends. The CDR3 consists of 13 residues. CDR3 DNA: TGTGCCATCAGTCGCGGACAGACCTACGAGCAGTACTTC. Its protein is CAISRGQTYEQYF.

This chain uses TRBV15 with TRBJ2-2; D is uncertain. The CDR3 is 12 amino acids. CDR1 is LNHNV and CDR2 is YYDKDF in the germline V gene (reference sequence). The V end was cut by 1 base, the J end by 7 bases, with 4 bases between. The CDR3 is CATSRGSGELFF. The CDR3 region has the DNA TGTGCCACCAGCAGAGGGAGCGGGGAGCTGTTTTTT.

In its sample, this clone was seen a few times. The chain is built from TRBV5-6 and TRBJ1-6; TRBD1 matches 7 bases. Trimming cost V 3 bases and J 3 bases; bases outside gene matches: 15. Germline V CDR1 and CDR2: SGHDT, YYEEEE. The CDR3 runs to 19 residues. The CDR3 spells CASSYGLSRDRLYNSPLHF. In nucleotides, the CDR3 is TGTGCCAGCAGCTACGGCCTTTCCCGGGACAGACTCTATAATTCACCCCTCCACTTT.